A single T cell receptor (beta chain) is shown here with its context. The record originates from a study of cytotoxic CD8 clonotypes in ibrutinib-treated CLL. V gave up 4 bases and J gave up 6 bases, with 12 bases separating them. Germline assignment: CDR1 SGHDN and CDR2 FVKESK. The CDR3 extends over 13 amino acids. Profiling relied on immunoSEQ multiplex PCR, and the TCRdb table lists in-frame clones only, not all of them. The sample includes 250,000 to 350,000 clones, 60% to 80% of them seen just once. The chain links TRBV14 to TRBJ2-5; D call uncertain. The receptor comes from a human donor with chronic lymphocytic leukemia. The source material was PBMCs, sampled at disease progression, from a patient treated with ibrutinib. CDR3 nucleotides: TGTGCCAGCAGCCCGAGTAGCCGACAGACCCAGTACTTC. This codes for CASSPSSRQTQYF.